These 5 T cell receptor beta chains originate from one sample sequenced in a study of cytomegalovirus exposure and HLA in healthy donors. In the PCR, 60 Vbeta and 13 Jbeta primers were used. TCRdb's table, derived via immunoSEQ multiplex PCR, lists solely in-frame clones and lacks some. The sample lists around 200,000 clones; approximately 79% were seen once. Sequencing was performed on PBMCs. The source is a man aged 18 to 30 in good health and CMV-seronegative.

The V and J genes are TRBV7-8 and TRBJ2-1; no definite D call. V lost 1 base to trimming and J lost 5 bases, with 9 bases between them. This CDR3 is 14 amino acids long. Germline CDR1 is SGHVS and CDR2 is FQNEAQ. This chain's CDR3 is CASSLVAGNNEQFF. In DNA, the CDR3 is TGTGCCAGCAGCTTAGTGGCAGGTAACAATGAGCAGTTCTTC.

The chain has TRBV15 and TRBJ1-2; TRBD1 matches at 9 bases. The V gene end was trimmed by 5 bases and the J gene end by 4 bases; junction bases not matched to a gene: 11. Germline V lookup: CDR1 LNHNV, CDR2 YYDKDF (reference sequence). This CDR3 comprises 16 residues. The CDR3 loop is CATSGYTGGATYGYTF. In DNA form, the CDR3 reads TGTGCCACCAGCGGATATACAGGGGGCGCAACCTATGGCTACACCTTC.

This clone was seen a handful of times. The CDR3 region has the DNA TGTGCCTGGAGCCAGTCGAATCAGCCCCAGCATTTT. Translated: CAWSQSNQPQHF. The chain links TRBV30 to TRBJ1-5; D not certain. The CDR3 sequence is 12 residues long. V was trimmed by 3 bases and J by 4 bases, leaving 7 bases between them. Germline V gene lookup returns CDR1 GTSNPN and CDR2 SVGIG (reference sequence).

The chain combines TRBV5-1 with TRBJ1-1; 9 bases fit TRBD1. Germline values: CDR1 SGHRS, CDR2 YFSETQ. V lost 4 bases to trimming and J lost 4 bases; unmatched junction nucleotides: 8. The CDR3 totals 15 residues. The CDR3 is CASSPGTGLGTEAFF. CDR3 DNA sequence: TGCGCCAGCAGCCCTGGGACAGGGTTGGGCACTGAAGCTTTCTTT.

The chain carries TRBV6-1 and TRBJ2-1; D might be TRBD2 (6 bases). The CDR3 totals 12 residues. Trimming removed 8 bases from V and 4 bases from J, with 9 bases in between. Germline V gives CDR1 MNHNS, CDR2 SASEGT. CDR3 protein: CASRDWYNEQFF. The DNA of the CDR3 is TGTGCCAGCCGGGACTGGTACAATGAGCAGTTCTTC.